What follows are 17 T cell receptor beta chains derived from one specimen sequenced in a study of T cell repertoires in cytomegalovirus infection. Their specific antigens are unknown. MiXCR, applied by TCRdb to the reads, yields one record per CDR3 protein. This table has roughly 920,000 distinct CDR3 sequences, around 32% appearing once. The source was cultured CD8+ T cells from PBMCs, collected from culture after CMV antigen stimulation. The receptors here all came from a human donor in good health (CMV status not recorded). Some clones in this sample may be carry-over from other donors' samples.

The rearrangement links TRBV6-6 to TRBJ2-7; D remains ambiguous. The ends were cut back, 2 bases at V and 6 bases at J, with 11 bases in the middle. Germline V gene lookup returns CDR1 MNHNY and CDR2 SVGAGI (reference sequence). The CDR3 has 13 amino acids. CDR3 nucleotide sequence: TGTGCCAGCAGTTACCGGCCGGGCTCCGAGCAGTACGTC. Residues: CASSYRPGSEQYV.

The chain recombines TRBV5-6 with TRBJ2-5; D may be TRBD2 (5 bases). The CDR3 extends over 12 amino acids. Germline V lookup: CDR1 SGHDT, CDR2 YYEEEE. V lost 4 bases and J lost 5, with 9 bases in between. The CDR3 loop is CASSLKRETQYF. For the CDR3, the DNA is TGTGCCAGCAGCCTGAAGCGGGAGACCCAGTACTTC.

The sample holds a few counts of this clonotype. This sequence joins TRBV14 and TRBJ2-1, with D perhaps assigned TRBD1 or TRBD2 (5 bases each). The CDR3 has 17 residues. Germline CDR1 SGHDN, CDR2 FVKESK. V gave up 0 bases and J gave up 3 bases, with 15 bases separating them. The CDR3 sequence is CASSQEGWETDYNEQFF. For the CDR3, the DNA is TGTGCCAGCAGCCAAGAAGGTTGGGAGACAGACTACAATGAGCAGTTCTTC.

There are a few counts of this clonotype. The chain links TRBV7-6 to TRBJ1-1; D might be TRBD1 (6 bases). The CDR3 is 16 amino acids. Per the germline V gene, CDR1 is SGHVS and CDR2 is FNYEAQ. The ends were cut back, 1 base at V and 0 bases at J, with 12 bases in the middle. The CDR3 loop is CASSLEAAGVNTEAFF. The CDR3 DNA is TGTGCCAGCAGCTTAGAGGCTGCAGGGGTGAACACTGAAGCTTTCTTT.

This clonotype came up a few times. The chain couples TRBV29-1 to TRBJ1-2; no firm D call. Trimming removed 2 bases at V and 2 bases at J, with 6 bases between. This CDR3 region has 12 residues. Germline CDR1 reads SQVTM; CDR2 reads ANQGSEA. The CDR3 bases are TGCAGCGTTGAACTGAGAAACTATGGCTACACCTTC. Translating gives CSVELRNYGYTF.

The rearrangement uses TRBV6-6 and TRBJ1-4, with 7 nucleotides matching TRBD1. CDR1 and CDR2 (germline): MNHNY, SVGAGI (reference sequence). V trimming: 5 bases; J trimming: 2 bases; junction bases outside the gene matches: 11. The CDR3 has 17 amino acids. The DNA of the CDR3 is TGTGCCAGCAGTGATGACAGGGAGGGAGTCACTAATGAAAAACTGTTTTTT. It specifies CASSDDREGVTNEKLFF.

The gene calls are TRBV20-1 and TRBJ2-7; D is perhaps TRBD2 (7 bases). Between the trimmed V and J ends, which lost 6 bases and 1 base, there was a span of 16 bases. This CDR3 spans 14 amino acids. In germline, CDR1 is DFQATT, CDR2 SNEGSKA (reference sequence). CDR3 sequence reads: CSARTGGASYEQYF. In DNA form, the CDR3 reads TGCAGTGCCCGGACGGGGGGCGCTTCCTACGAGCAGTACTTC.

This chain joins TRBV19 and TRBJ2-3; perhaps D is TRBD1 or TRBD2 (5 bases each). The V gene's germline CDR1 is LNHDA and CDR2 SQIVND (reference sequence). The V and J ends lost 10 bases and 1 base respectively, with 18 bases between them. There are 15 residues in the CDR3. In DNA, the CDR3 is TGTGCCACCGAACAGACGGGGCACGGCACAGATACGCAGTATTTT. Its translation: CATEQTGHGTDTQYF.

This clonotype was seen only a few times. The chain uses TRBV28 and TRBJ2-1, with D possibly matching TRBD1 (6 bases). Trimming stripped 5 bases from V and 1 base from J, with 15 bases between. CDR1 is MDHEN, CDR2 SYDVKM, per germline. The CDR3 runs 16 residues. The CDR3 is CASSPQAGVSYNEQFF. CDR3 sequence (DNA): TGTGCCAGCAGTCCGCAGGCAGGGGTATCCTACAATGAGCAGTTCTTC. Looking up the rest from reference TRBV28 and TRBJ2-1 gives the full variable domain: DVKVTQSSRYLVKRTGEKVFLECVQDMDHENMFWYRQDPGLGLRLIYFSYDVKMKEKGDIPEGYSVSREKKERFSLILESASTNQTSMYLCASSPQAGVSYNEQFFGPGTRLTVL.

This clonotype has only a few counts. The chain recombines TRBV7-9 with TRBJ2-7, with TRBD1 matching 10 bases. CDR1 is SEHNR, CDR2 FQNEAQ, per germline (reference sequence). The CDR3 spans 20 residues. Trimming took 4 bases from V and 2 from J; bases not matched to a gene: 20. The CDR3 bases are TGTGCCAGCAGCTCCTTCGGACCGGGACAGGGGCCTTCCCCAGCCTACGAGCAGTACGTC. It encodes CASSSFGPGQGPSPAYEQYV.

Comment on this clonotype: Given a much more abundant clone one base away, this may be a read error. The CDR3 here is CASSLIDRHSYGYTF. The CDR3 DNA follows: TGTGCCAGCAGTCTAATAGACAGGCACAGCTATGGCTACACCTTC. This chain uses TRBV7-3 with TRBJ1-2; D is possibly TRBD1 (6 bases). Between the trimmed V and J ends, which lost 6 bases and 4 bases, there was a span of 18 bases. Germline V CDR1 and CDR2: SGHTA, FQGTGA. There are 15 residues in the CDR3.

This clonotype showed up many times. The V call is TRBV6-1, the J call TRBJ2-2, with D hard to call. From germline, CDR1 is MNHNS and CDR2 SASEGT. CDR3 length equals 16 residues. Trimming pared 2 bases from V and 5 bases from J, leaving 15 bases between. The CDR3 spells CASSELGVELTGELFF. DNA of the CDR3: TGTGCCAGCAGTGAACTCGGAGTCGAATTAACCGGGGAGCTGTTTTTT.

The chain joins TRBV19 to TRBJ1-1; TRBD1 is a possible D gene (5 bases). Per germline, CDR1 LNHDA and CDR2 SQIVND (reference sequence). The CDR3 runs to 14 residues. V lost 11 bases and J lost 3, with 19 bases in between. The CDR3 coding sequence is TGTGCCGGTACCCTAGGGGTGGTATACACTGAAGCTTTCTTT. It translates to CAGTLGVVYTEAFF.

This clonotype has a handful of counts. In DNA form, the CDR3 reads TGTGCCAGCACTACAGGGGGTCCTGAAGCTTTCTTT. It is translated as CASTTGGPEAFF. The V call is TRBV6-1, the J call TRBJ1-1, with 8 bases identical to TRBD1. J lost 6 bases, V lost 7 bases, and 4 bases had no gene match. The V gene's germline CDR1 is MNHNS and CDR2 SASEGT. The CDR3 consists of 12 residues.

The genes are TRBV5-6 and TRBJ1-6, with TRBD1 as a possible D gene (6 bases). Trimming pared 6 bases from V and 9 bases from J, leaving 13 bases between. This CDR3 has 13 amino acids. Germline V gives CDR1 SGHDT, CDR2 YYEEEE. CDR3 protein: CASTLGGGSPLHF. CDR3 coding DNA: TGTGCCAGCACCCTAGGAGGGGGTTCACCCCTCCACTTT.

A single count supports this clonotype. V usage is TRBV28 and J usage is TRBJ2-1; D may be TRBD1 or TRBD2 (5 bases each). The length of the CDR3 is 16 residues. Between the trimmed V and J ends, which lost 5 bases and 5 bases, there was a span of 19 bases. Germline V gene data show CDR1 as MDHEN and CDR2 as SYDVKM. CDR3: CASSLYRDRANNEQFF. CDR3 sequence (DNA): TGTGCCAGCAGTCTCTACCGGGACCGTGCCAACAATGAGCAGTTCTTC.

This chain uses TRBV27 with TRBJ2-7; 9 nucleotides agree with TRBD2. Trimming took 3 bases from V and 3 from J; bases not matched to a gene: 0. Germline V gene sequence: CDR1 MNHEY, CDR2 SMNVEV (reference sequence). The CDR3 is made up of 13 amino acids. The CDR3 region has the DNA TGTGCCAGCAGTTTGACTAGCGGCTACGAGCAGTACGTC. Amino acid sequence: CASSLTSGYEQYV.